This T cell receptor (beta chain) was observed in a study of blood T cell repertoires in COVID-19. Overall study: Sources were T cells, B-cell-depleted T cells, or PBMCs; the material itself was cDNA or gDNA.

This clone was counted only a few times. Per the original data handling: Cell counts per sample came from amplifying reference gene primers. The protocol was immunoSEQ multiplex PCR, while the TCRdb copy is restricted to in-frame clones and leaves out a portion. The V and J calls and clone size were taken over from that table, and D and trimming were inferred from the DNA. The sample carries tens of thousands of clones, about 80% recorded once. What was sequenced was peripheral blood. The receptor's source is a man between 60 and 70 years old with active or convalescent COVID-19.

This CDR3 is CATSDPGDSYEQYF. The CDR3 nucleotides read TGTGCCACCAGTGATCCGGGGGACAGCTACGAGCAGTACTTC. V gene TRBV24-1 combines with J gene TRBJ2-7; perhaps TRBD1 as D (7 bases). V lost 3 bases, J lost 3 bases, and 11 bases lay in between. From germline, CDR1 is KGHDR and CDR2 SFDVKD. The CDR3 length is 14 residues.